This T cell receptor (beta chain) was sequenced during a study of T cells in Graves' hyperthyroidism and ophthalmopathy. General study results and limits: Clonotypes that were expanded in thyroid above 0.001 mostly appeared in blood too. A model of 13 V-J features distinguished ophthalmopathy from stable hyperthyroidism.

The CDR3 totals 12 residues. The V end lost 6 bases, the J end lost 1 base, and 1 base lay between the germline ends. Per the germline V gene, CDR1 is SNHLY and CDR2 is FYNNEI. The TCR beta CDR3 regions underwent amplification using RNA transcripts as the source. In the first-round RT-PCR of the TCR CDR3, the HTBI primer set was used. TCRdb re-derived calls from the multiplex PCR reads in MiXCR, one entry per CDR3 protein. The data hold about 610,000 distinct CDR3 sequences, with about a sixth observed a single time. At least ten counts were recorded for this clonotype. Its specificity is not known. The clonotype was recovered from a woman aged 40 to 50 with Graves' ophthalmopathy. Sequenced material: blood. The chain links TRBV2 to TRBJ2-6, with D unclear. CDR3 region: CASRSGANVLTF. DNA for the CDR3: TGTGCCAGCAGATCTGGGGCCAACGTCCTGACTTTC.